A single sample is the source of the 25 T cell receptor beta chains below, sequenced in a study of T cells of healthy individuals. MiXCR, run by TCRdb on the 5' RACE reads, gives a single entry per CDR3 protein. The sample records 85,000 to 100,000 distinct CDR3 sequences, 17% being singletons. These TCRs come from a human donor in good health.

In its sample, this clonotype was seen a few times. This chain uses TRBV15 with TRBJ2-5, with 7 bases aligning to TRBD2. This CDR3 contains 17 residues. Germline CDR1 reads LNHNV; CDR2 reads YYDKDF (reference sequence). Unmatched junction bases numbered 11, after V lost 2 bases and J lost 2 bases. The CDR3 nucleotides read TGTGCCACCAGCAGATGGAGGGCTAGCGGACCACAAGAGACCCAGTACTTC. This translates into CATSRWRASGPQETQYF.

The chain uses TRBV7-8 and TRBJ1-3; tentative D call: TRBD1 (6 bases). V lost 8 bases to trimming and J lost 4 bases, with 18 bases between them. This CDR3 contains 15 residues. The germline gives CDR1 SGHVS, CDR2 FQNEAQ. DNA of the CDR3: TGTGCCAGCTCCGCCGGCCAGGGGTTGGGAAACACCATATATTTT. Its translation is CASSAGQGLGNTIYF.

The chain has TRBV2 and TRBJ1-2; perhaps TRBD1 as D (5 bases). Germline V gives CDR1 SNHLY, CDR2 FYNNEI. Trimming took 8 bases from V and 4 from J, leaving 11 bases between them. This CDR3 comprises 12 residues. The CDR3 nucleotides are TGTGCCAGCGGCGGGGCCGGCTATGGCTACACCTTC. The encoded protein is CASGGAGYGYTF.

The V and J genes are TRBV6-6 and TRBJ2-1; tentatively, D is TRBD1 (5 bases). The germline V and J ends were trimmed by 0 bases and 8 bases, with 11 bases remaining between them. The germline gives CDR1 MNHNY, CDR2 SVGAGI (reference sequence). The CDR3 runs to 14 residues. The CDR3 reads CASSYSGENDEQFF. CDR3 bases: TGTGCCAGCAGTTACTCAGGGGAAAACGATGAGCAGTTCTTC.

This clonotype came up once. The V gene is TRBV19, the J gene TRBJ1-5; D might be TRBD1 (5 bases). Per the germline V gene, CDR1 is LNHDA and CDR2 is SQIVND (reference sequence). This CDR3 contains 14 residues. Trimming took off 5 bases at V and 4 bases at J, with 12 bases between the two ends. The CDR3 DNA reads TGTGCCAGTAGTGCCCCACAGGAGAATCAGCCCCAGCATTTT. This codes for CASSAPQENQPQHF.

This clonotype was seen only a few times. The rearrangement joins TRBV5-1 to TRBJ2-3, with TRBD2 identical over 7 bases. The CDR3 is 14 amino acids. Germline lookup yields CDR1 SGHRS and CDR2 YFSETQ. V gave up 5 bases and J gave up 0 bases; unmatched junction bases: 3. The CDR3 is CASRLALSTDTQYF. The DNA of the CDR3 is TGCGCCAGCAGACTAGCGTTAAGCACAGATACGCAGTATTTT. The complete variable domain, with remaining parts taken from reference TRBV5-1 and TRBJ2-3, reads KAGVTQTPRYLIKTRGQQVTLSCSPISGHRSVSWYQQTPGQGLQFLFEYFSETQRNKGNFPGRFSGRQFSNSRSEMNVSTLELGDSALYLCASRLALSTDTQYFGPGTRLTVL.

As DNA, the CDR3 is TGTGCCAGCAGTTCAACGGACAGGGGAAACATTCAGTACTTC. Encoded protein: CASSSTDRGNIQYF. The chain has TRBV12-3 or TRBV12-4 and TRBJ2-4; TRBD1 matches at 9 bases. The CDR3 totals 14 residues. Trimming took 4 bases from V and 6 from J; bases not matched to a gene: 4.

The chain links TRBV4-1 to TRBJ1-2; 12 nucleotides align to TRBD1. The CDR3 consists of 17 residues. Per the germline V gene, CDR1 is MGHRA and CDR2 is YSYEKL. V lost 0 bases, J lost 7 bases, and 9 bases stayed unmatched. Here the CDR3 DNA reads TGCGCCAGCAGCCAAGAAGGGACAGGGGGCCTCTTAGGTGGCTACACCTTC. It translates to CASSQEGTGGLLGGYTF.

The chain recombines TRBV15 with TRBJ1-1; no reliable D call. This CDR3 comprises 13 residues. The V end lost 0 bases, the J end lost 3 bases, and 5 bases lay between the germline ends. Germline V CDR1 and CDR2: LNHNV, YYDKDF (reference sequence). CDR3 nucleotides: TGTGCCACCAGCAGAGATCGAGACACTGAAGCTTTCTTT. As protein: CATSRDRDTEAFF.

This sequence joins TRBV20-1 and TRBJ1-2, with TRBD1 matching 9 bases. Losses at the gene ends were 1 base for V and 8 bases for J; bases not matched to a gene: 11. The length of the CDR3 is 15 residues. Per germline, CDR1 DFQATT and CDR2 SNEGSKA (reference sequence). Here the CDR3 reads CSARVPITGGGGYTF. In DNA, the CDR3 is TGCAGTGCTAGAGTCCCTATTACAGGGGGCGGCGGCTACACCTTC.

This clonotype has at least ten counts. This sequence joins TRBV20-1 and TRBJ2-5; 8 bases align to TRBD1. In germline, CDR1 is DFQATT, CDR2 SNEGSKA (reference sequence). Unmatched junction bases numbered 5, after V lost 3 bases and J lost 2 bases. CDR3 length: 14 amino acids. The CDR3 sequence: CSASFWDRQETQYF. The CDR3 DNA is TGCAGTGCTAGTTTTTGGGACAGGCAAGAGACCCAGTACTTC.

The table lists this clonotype with a few counts. The chain couples TRBV7-9 to TRBJ2-1; no clear D gene. CDR1 is SEHNR, CDR2 FQNEAQ, per germline (reference sequence). V shed 5 bases and J shed 2 bases, with 13 bases lying between them. This CDR3 spans 15 amino acids. CDR3 DNA sequence: TGTGCCAGCAGCCCCGACGGGCGCACCTACAATGAGCAGTTCTTC. Translated, it gives CASSPDGRTYNEQFF. Combining the CDR3 with reference TRBV7-9 and TRBJ2-1 gives the whole variable domain DTGVSQNPRHKITKRGQNVTFRCDPISEHNRLYWYRQTLGQGPEFLTYFQNEAQLEKSRLLSDRFSAERPKGSFSTLEIQRTEQGDSAMYLCASSPDGRTYNEQFFGPGTRLTVL.

At least ten counts were recorded for this clonotype. The rearrangement joins TRBV15 to TRBJ1-2; D is undetermined. Trimming cost V 1 base and J 2 bases, with 8 bases left between them. Germline CDR1 and CDR2: LNHNV and YYDKDF (reference sequence). CDR3 length: 14 amino acids. The CDR3 here is CATSRGLQNYGYTF. CDR3 coding DNA: TGTGCCACCAGCAGAGGACTGCAAAACTATGGCTACACCTTC.

The chain combines TRBV29-1 with TRBJ1-4; D unclear. The V and J ends lost 3 bases and 0 bases respectively, with 8 bases between them. Germline lookup yields CDR1 SQVTM and CDR2 ANQGSEA. The CDR3 totals 14 residues. CDR3 in amino acids: CSVEVRSTNEKLFF. The CDR3 DNA sequence: TGCAGCGTTGAGGTCAGGTCAACTAATGAAAAACTGTTTTTT.

The table lists this clonotype with a few counts. This chain connects TRBV7-7 to TRBJ2-3; either TRBD1 or TRBD2 may supply D (7 bases each). The V gene's germline CDR1 is SSHAT and CDR2 FNYEAQ (reference sequence). The CDR3 spans 15 residues. V was clipped by 4 bases and J by 1 base, with 12 bases between them. The CDR3 DNA reads as TGTGCCAGCAGCTCCAGGGGGGGCGGCACAGATACGCAGTATTTT. It specifies CASSSRGGGTDTQYF.

At least ten counts were recorded for this clonotype. The rearrangement uses TRBV5-1 and TRBJ2-2; tentatively, D is TRBD2 (6 bases). Germline CDR1 and CDR2: SGHRS and YFSETQ. This CDR3 is built from 16 residues. The V end lost 1 base, the J end lost 1 base, and 11 bases lay between the germline ends. The CDR3 reads CASSLSGAENTGELFF. CDR3 in DNA: TGCGCCAGCAGCTTGTCGGGAGCGGAGAACACCGGGGAGCTGTTTTTT.

This chain links TRBV3-1 with TRBJ2-3; D unclear. CDR1 and CDR2 from the germline V gene are LGHDT and YNNKEL (reference sequence). The V end lost 1 base, the J end lost 0 bases, and 8 bases lay between the germline ends. The CDR3 is 15 residues long. CDR3 bases: TGTGCCAGCAGCCAAGCCAGAATTAGCACAGATACGCAGTATTTT. Its translation is CASSQARISTDTQYF.

This clonotype was picked up a small number of times. V usage is TRBV20-1 and J usage is TRBJ2-3; D remains unclear. The CDR3 sequence is 14 residues long. Between the trimmed V and J ends, which lost 6 bases and 7 bases, there was a span of 20 bases. Germline CDR1 and CDR2: DFQATT and SNEGSKA (reference sequence). CDR3 nucleotide sequence: TGCAGTGCAGGGCGAGCAGTAGGAATTCATACGCAGTATTTT. Its protein is CSAGRAVGIHTQYF.

At least ten counts were recorded for this clonotype. The chain links TRBV25-1 to TRBJ2-1, with D perhaps matching TRBD1 (6 bases). The germline CDR1 and CDR2 sequences are MGHDK and SYGVNS. V lost 6 bases and J lost 4, with 13 bases in between. CDR3 size: 14 residues. CDR3 region: CASRDRSEYNEQFF. The CDR3 nucleotides are TGTGCCAGCAGAGACAGGTCGGAATACAATGAGCAGTTCTTC.

The rearrangement joins TRBV20-1 to TRBJ2-7; 10 bases line up with TRBD2. V lost 2 bases, J lost 3 bases, and 1 base stayed unmatched. The CDR3 spans 13 residues. CDR1 DFQATT and CDR2 SNEGSKA come from the germline V gene (reference sequence). CDR3 bases: TGCAGTGCTAGAAGGACTAGCGGCTACGAGCAGTACTTC. It yields the protein CSARRTSGYEQYF.

In its sample, this clonotype was seen many times. The rearrangement links TRBV4-3 to TRBJ2-2; 10 nucleotides align to TRBD2. Germline V gene lookup returns CDR1 LGHNA and CDR2 YSLEER. V lost 0 bases, J lost 0 bases, and 4 bases stayed unmatched. The CDR3 runs 18 residues. The CDR3, as DNA: TGCGCCAGCAGCCAAGAAGTAGCGGGAGGCGCGAACACCGGGGAGCTGTTTTTT. It encodes CASSQEVAGGANTGELFF.

This clonotype was detected only a few times. The DNA is omitted, as the CDR3 cannot be located on it reliably, and the CDR3 follows TCRdb's listing. The J gene is TRBJ1-5, the V gene TRBV28. The CDR3 has 14 amino acids, counting both end residues. CDR1 is MDHEN and CDR2 is SYDVKM in the germline V gene. This CDR3 is CASSSSSGNQPQHF.

This sequence joins TRBV28 and TRBJ2-3; D could derive from TRBD1 or TRBD2 (5 bases each). The V and J ends lost 4 bases and 4 bases respectively, with 15 bases between them. The germline gives CDR1 MDHEN, CDR2 SYDVKM. The CDR3 extends over 15 amino acids. The chain's CDR3 is CASSSRDPPADTQYF. CDR3 sequence (DNA): TGTGCCAGCAGTTCCCGGGACCCTCCCGCAGATACGCAGTATTTT.

This clonotype was seen a handful of times. The chain has TRBV11-1 and TRBJ2-1; D is undetermined. Germline CDR1 and CDR2: SGHAT and FQDESV (reference sequence). The V and J ends lost 5 bases and 6 bases respectively, with 8 bases between them. This CDR3 is 12 amino acids long. CDR3 nucleotides: TGTGCCAGCAGCCCCTACACCAATGAGCAGTTCTTC. This gives the protein CASSPYTNEQFF. The full variable domain, completed using reference TRBV11-1 and TRBJ2-1, is EAEVAQSPRYKITEKSQAVAFWCDPISGHATLYWYRQILGQGPELLVQFQDESVVDDSQLPKDRFSAERLKGVDSTLKIQPAELGDSAMYLCASSPYTNEQFFGPGTRLTVL.

This clonotype was recorded many times. V usage is TRBV28 and J usage is TRBJ2-1; no definite D call. CDR1 and CDR2 from the germline V gene are MDHEN and SYDVKM. The CDR3 runs 10 residues. CDR3 DNA sequence: TGTGGGGTAGGCAACGATGAGCAGTTCTTC. This encodes CGVGNDEQFF.